This entry is about one T cell receptor beta chain. The data derive from a study of blood T cell repertoires in COVID-19. V gave up 5 bases and J gave up 8 bases, with 10 bases separating them. CDR1 and CDR2 from the germline V gene are MDHEN and SYDVKM. There are 12 residues in the CDR3. Assay used: immunoSEQ multiplex PCR; TCRdb lists only in-frame clones, some missing. The sample has roughly 130,000 clones; about four fifths are singletons. Sequences were obtained from peripheral blood. The clonotype was recovered from a woman between 45 and 60 years old with acute or convalescent COVID-19. The chain employs TRBV28 and TRBJ2-1; D is perhaps TRBD2 (6 bases). DNA of the CDR3: TGTGCCAGCAGTGCGGGGATGGATGAGCAGTTCTTC. This sequence encodes CASSAGMDEQFF.